These T cell receptor beta chains were read from a single sample in a study of T cell responses to AZD1222 COVID-19 vaccine. Assay: immunoSEQ multiplex PCR; the TCRdb copy retains only in-frame clones and omits some. The sample lists about 160,000 clones, about 91% occurring once. The specimen comprised peripheral blood, sampled on day 0 of MenACWY control vaccination. The receptors originated from an adult in good health. The CDR3 runs from the conserved cysteine through the conserved F or W. D genes are given only for firm matches. The size field is filled for only some rows; it gives once, few, many or a size class.

NA	TRBV7-2	18	NA	TRBJ1-1	TGTGCCAGCAGCTCTCCTCCAGGGGCTGCCATCTTTAACACTGAAGCTTTCTTT	CASSSPPGAAIFNTEAFF
NA	TRBV28	11	NA	TRBJ2-2	TGTGCCAGCTCGAACACCGGGGAGCTGTTTTTT	CASSNTGELFF
NA	TRBV10-2	15	TRBD2	TRBJ2-7	TGCGCCAGCAGGCTAGCGGGGTCAAGCTCCTACGAGCAGTACTTC	CASRLAGSSSYEQYF
once	TRBV21-1	15	NA	TRBJ1-1	TGTGCCAGCAGCGGAACAGGGCGACTGAACACTGAAGCTTTCTTT	CASSGTGRLNTEAFF
NA	TRBV19	16	NA	TRBJ2-2	TGTGCCAGTAGTATCTTCGAGGGGTCGAGGACCGGGGAGCTGTTTTTT	CASSIFEGSRTGELFF
NA	TRBV11-3	15	TRBD1	TRBJ1-4	TGTGCCAGCAGCTTACCGACAGGGAGGAATGAAAAACTGTTTTTT	CASSLPTGRNEKLFF
NA	TRBV7-7	16	NA	TRBJ2-2	TGTGCCAGCAGCTTCGGGGGGCTAACCTCCACCGGGGAGCTGTTTTTT	CASSFGGLTSTGELFF
NA	TRBV5-6	18	TRBD2	TRBJ2-2	TGTGCCAGCAGCTCATCAACTAGCGGGAGGGGCTGGGCCGGGGAGCTGTTTTTT	CASSSSTSGRGWAGELFF
NA	TRBV18	16	TRBD2	TRBJ2-1	TGTGCCAGCTCACCGACTAGCGGGAGCTCCTACAATGAGCAGTTCTTC	CASSPTSGSSYNEQFF
once	TRBV6-2/TRBV6-3	16	NA	TRBJ1-5	TGTGCCAGCAGTTACAGGGGATCCTATAGCAATCAGCCCCAGCATTTT	CASSYRGSYSNQPQHF
NA	TRBV7-9	13	NA	TRBJ2-5	TGTGCCAGCAGTGGAGGACATAAAGAGACCCAGTACTTC	CASSGGHKETQYF
NA	TRBV18	18	TRBD2	TRBJ2-1	TGTGCCAGCTCACCACTACAATGGCGGGAGGGGTCCTACAATGAGCAGTTCTTC	CASSPLQWREGSYNEQFF
NA	TRBV7-2	16	NA	TRBJ2-7	TGTGCCAGCAGCAGTCCCGGACCGCGTGGGGACTACGAGCAGTACTTC	CASSSPGPRGDYEQYF
NA	TRBV5-4	13	NA	TRBJ2-3	TGTGCCAGCAGCCTGTCTAGCACAGATACGCAGTATTTT	CASSLSSTDTQYF
NA	TRBV10-2	15	TRBD1	TRBJ2-3	TGCGCCAGCAGTGTAATCCAGGGGGCAAGAGATACGCAGTATTTT	CASSVIQGARDTQYF
NA	TRBV23-1	16	NA	TRBJ2-1	TGCGCCAGCAGTCTCCCCGGTCTTCTAAGGGATAATGAGCAGTTCTTC	CASSLPGLLRDNEQFF
NA	TRBV7-2	13	NA	TRBJ1-1	TGTGCCAGCAGCTCGACAGACGGAGCCTCAGCTTTCTTT	CASSSTDGASAFF
NA	TRBV14	17	TRBD2	TRBJ2-2	TGTGCCAGCAGCCACTCCCTAGCGGGTGAACGGGGAATGGAGCTGTTTTTT	CASSHSLAGERGMELFF
NA	TRBV21-1	18	NA	TRBJ2-1	TGTGCCGGAGGAGCCGGGACTAGCGCCCGGGCTTCCTACAATGAGCAGTTCTTC	CAGGAGTSARASYNEQFF
NA	TRBV6-5	14	NA	TRBJ1-3	TGTGCCAGCAGCGGGCGTCGGTTCGGAAACACCATATATTTT	CASSGRRFGNTIYF
NA	TRBV28	15	NA	TRBJ1-2	TGTGCCAGCAGCCCACTCCGGACAGAGACCTATGGCTACACCTTC	CASSPLRTETYGYTF
NA	TRBV20-1	11	TRBD1	TRBJ1-2	TGCAGTGCTGGGACAGGGAGGGGCTACACCTTC	CSAGTGRGYTF
NA	TRBV28	14	NA	TRBJ1-2	TGTGCCAGCAGTTTACCGGGAGCGGGGGTTGGCTACACCTTC	CASSLPGAGVGYTF
NA	TRBV6-6	15	NA	TRBJ1-4	TGTGCCAGCAGTTACTCGGGGGGGACTAATGAAAAACTGTTTTTT	CASSYSGGTNEKLFF
NA	TRBV30	16	NA	TRBJ2-2	TGTGCCTGGAGTGCACAGAGCCTAAGGAACACCGGGGAGCTGTTTTTT	CAWSAQSLRNTGELFF
NA	TRBV9	15	TRBD1	TRBJ2-7	TGTGCCAGCAGCGAGGGGAGGACAGGGGGCTACGAGCAGTACTTC	CASSEGRTGGYEQYF
once	TRBV6-1	15	NA	TRBJ1-1	TGTGCCAGCAGTGAAAGGTGGCGGGGTTTCACTGAAGCTTTCTTT	CASSERWRGFTEAFF
NA	TRBV4-3	15	NA	TRBJ1-5	TGCGCCAGCAGCCCAAAAGGGGATAGCAATCAGCCCCAGCATTTT	CASSPKGDSNQPQHF
NA	TRBV7-8	14	NA	TRBJ1-1	TGTGCCAGCAGCTTATACGGGGGTCCCACTGAAGCTTTCTTT	CASSLYGGPTEAFF
NA	TRBV7-2	12	NA	TRBJ1-2	TGTGCCAGCAGCTCCAGCGACTATGGCTACACCTTC	CASSSSDYGYTF
NA	TRBV6-4	13	NA	TRBJ1-1	TGTGCCAGCAGTGTAGAAAGTAACACTGAAGCTTTCTTT	CASSVESNTEAFF
NA	TRBV15	12	NA	TRBJ1-6	TGTGCCTGCGGGGGGGTGGATTCACCCCTCCACTTT	CACGGVDSPLHF
NA	TRBV5-4	12	NA	TRBJ1-1	TGTGCCAGCAGCTTGCCGGGCCTACGAGCTTTCTTT	CASSLPGLRAFF
NA	TRBV20-1	11	NA	TRBJ2-7	TGCAGTGCTAGAGTCCGGGACCGGCAGTACTTC	CSARVRDRQYF
NA	TRBV5-4	14	TRBD2	TRBJ2-5	TGTGCCAGCAGCCCGGGGGGGCCTGGAGAGACCCAGTACTTC	CASSPGGPGETQYF
NA	TRBV28	17	TRBD1	TRBJ1-1	TGTGCCAGCAGTTTATCCCCTACAGGGGCCCCACACACTGAAGCTTTCTTT	CASSLSPTGAPHTEAFF
NA	TRBV6-5	15	TRBD1	TRBJ1-1	TGTGCCAGCAGTTACTCATACAGGGGGGACACTGAAGCTTTCTTT	CASSYSYRGDTEAFF
NA	TRBV18	14	NA	TRBJ1-6	TGTGCCAGCTCACCTTACTCCTATAATTCACCCCTCCACTTT	CASSPYSYNSPLHF
NA	TRBV12-3/TRBV12-4	13	NA	TRBJ2-1	TGTGCCAGCAGGCTTGGACAGAGTACGGCCCGGTTCTTC	CASRLGQSTARFF
once	TRBV29-1	12	TRBD1	TRBJ2-7	TGCAGCGTAGGACAGGGGAACTACGAGCAGTACTTC	CSVGQGNYEQYF
NA	TRBV28	13	NA	TRBJ1-2	TGTGCCACTAAGCGACAGTCTAACTATGGCTACACCTTC	CATKRQSNYGYTF
few	TRBV7-2	13	NA	TRBJ2-5	TGTGCCAGCAGCGCCCGGAGCCGAGAGACCCAGTACTTC	CASSARSRETQYF
NA	TRBV5-1	16	NA	TRBJ1-1	TGCGCCAGCAGCTTTGTGTCTAGCAGGGCGAACACTGAAGCTTTCTTT	CASSFVSSRANTEAFF
NA	TRBV7-2	15	NA	TRBJ2-2	TGTGCCAGCAGCTTAGTGCGGAGAACAGGCGGGGAGCTGTTTTTT	CASSLVRRTGGELFF
NA	TRBV2	12	NA	TRBJ1-2	TGTGCCAGCAATACAGGAAACTATGGCTACACCTTC	CASNTGNYGYTF
NA	TRBV10-1	11	TRBD1	TRBJ2-7	TGCGCCAGCAGTATGGGACAGGATAAGTACTTC	CASSMGQDKYF
once	TRBV4-1	14	NA	TRBJ2-7	TGCGCCAGCAGCCAAGATCTAGGAACCTACGAGCAGTACTTC	CASSQDLGTYEQYF